These 27 T cell receptor beta chains share one sample of origin, sequenced in a study of blood T cell repertoires in COVID-19. Some clones are missing from TCRdb's copy, which holds only in-frame ones; the method was immunoSEQ multiplex PCR. The table has 190,000 or so clones, about 86% seen once. Sequencing was performed on peripheral blood. These receptors were collected from a young woman who had recovered from COVID-19.

V usage is TRBV7-2 and J usage is TRBJ2-1; D is uncertain. Trimming removed 5 bases from V and 0 bases from J, with 14 bases in between. CDR1 is SGHTA and CDR2 is FQGNSA in the germline V gene. This CDR3 is built from 16 residues. This CDR3 is CASSLAGSVSYNEQFF. CDR3 in DNA: TGTGCCAGCAGCCTCGCCGGGTCCGTCTCCTACAATGAGCAGTTCTTC.

The chain combines TRBV9 with TRBJ2-1, with TRBD2 matching 8 bases. The germline CDR1 and CDR2 sequences are SGDLS and YYNGEE. Trimming removed 3 bases from V and 0 bases from J; junction bases left unmatched: 8. This CDR3 region has 17 residues. The CDR3 loop reads CASSDEAGVLSYNEQFF. In nucleotides, the CDR3 is TGTGCCAGCAGCGACGAAGCGGGGGTACTCTCCTACAATGAGCAGTTCTTC.

The chain joins TRBV5-1 to TRBJ2-7, with 7 nucleotides matching TRBD2. The CDR3 is made up of 14 amino acids. The germline CDR1 and CDR2 sequences are SGHRS and YFSETQ. The V segment lost 0 bases and the J segment 5 bases; nucleotides outside the gene matches: 5. The CDR3: CASSLGTRLNEQYF. The CDR3 bases are TGCGCCAGCAGCTTGGGGACTAGACTCAACGAGCAGTACTTC.

The chain has TRBV4-1 and TRBJ1-4; D not certain. The CDR3 runs to 14 residues. Germline assignment: CDR1 MGHRA and CDR2 YSYEKL. The V and J ends lost 1 base and 1 base respectively, with 4 bases between them. Here the CDR3 DNA reads TGCGCCAGCAGCCAAGTCCTAACTAATGAAAAACTGTTTTTT. This encodes CASSQVLTNEKLFF.

The chain employs TRBV6-6 and TRBJ1-1, with D perhaps TRBD1 (5 bases). The V gene lost 5 bases and the J gene lost 0 bases, with 16 bases spanning the gap. This CDR3 has 16 amino acids. The germline gives CDR1 MNHNY, CDR2 SVGAGI (reference sequence). The CDR3 reads CASSRDSLVMNTEAFF. CDR3 coding DNA: TGTGCCAGCAGTCGAGACAGTTTGGTAATGAACACTGAAGCTTTCTTT.

CDR3 bases: TGTGCCAGCAGTTTACATGGACAGGGGAATCAGCCCCAGCATTTT. As protein: CASSLHGQGNQPQHF. The genes are TRBV28 and TRBJ1-5; 9 nucleotides match TRBD1. With V trimmed by 2 bases and J by 4 bases, 3 bases remained unmatched. The germline V gene has CDR1 MDHEN and CDR2 SYDVKM. The CDR3 loop spans 15 amino acids.

This sequence joins TRBV24-1 and TRBJ2-2; 11 bases match TRBD1. The CDR3 length is 16 residues. V was clipped by 3 bases and J by 6 bases; unmatched bases: 5. Germline CDR1 KGHDR, CDR2 SFDVKD. The DNA of the CDR3 is TGTGCCACCAGTGATGGACAGGGGGCTTATTCCGGGGAGCTGTTTTTT. Amino acid sequence: CATSDGQGAYSGELFF.

This chain uses TRBV27 with TRBJ2-3, with D possibly being TRBD1 (5 bases). The V end was cut by 5 bases, the J end by 4 bases, with 19 bases between. The CDR3 spans 16 residues. Germline-derived CDR1 and CDR2 are MNHEY and SMNVEV (reference sequence). In nucleotides, the CDR3 is TGTGCCAGCAGTCTCCCGACCCAGGGTTTGGCAGATACGCAGTATTTT. Encoded protein: CASSLPTQGLADTQYF.

The V gene is TRBV19, the J gene TRBJ1-1, with TRBD1 as a possible D gene (6 bases). The germline CDR1 and CDR2 sequences are LNHDA and SQIVND (reference sequence). The ends were cut back, 5 bases at V and 6 bases at J, with 16 bases in the middle. The CDR3 extends over 14 amino acids. Written as DNA, the CDR3 is TGTGCCAGTAGTTTAACCGGGACATGGTCTGAAGCTTTCTTT. Amino acid sequence: CASSLTGTWSEAFF.

The chain carries TRBV24-1 and TRBJ1-1; 11 bases align to TRBD1. The trim removed 2 bases at V and 3 bases at J, leaving 16 bases unmatched. The germline gives CDR1 KGHDR, CDR2 SFDVKD. The CDR3 is 20 residues long. The chain's CDR3 is CATSDCMERDRGRLDTEAFF. CDR3 coding DNA: TGTGCCACCAGTGATTGCATGGAAAGGGACAGGGGGAGGTTAGACACTGAAGCTTTCTTT.

V usage is TRBV4-2 and J usage is TRBJ1-5; 7 bases line up with TRBD1. Germline CDR1 reads LGHNA; CDR2 reads YNFKEQ. V lost 4 bases to trimming and J lost 4 bases; unmatched junction nucleotides: 7. The CDR3 length is 15 residues. The CDR3 sequence is CASSPGDRANQPQHF. The CDR3 nucleotides read TGTGCCAGCAGCCCTGGAGACAGGGCGAATCAGCCCCAGCATTTT.

This clone showed up just once. The chain employs TRBV3-1 (or the pseudogene TRBV3-2) and TRBJ1-2, with D unresolved. Trimming stripped 2 bases from V and 6 bases from J, with 10 bases between. Per the germline V gene, CDR1 is LGHDT and CDR2 is YNNKEL (reference sequence). The CDR3 has 13 amino acids. The CDR3 is CASSQKRTDGYTF. The DNA of the CDR3 is TGTGCCAGCAGCCAAAAAAGGACTGATGGCTACACCTTC.

The chain employs TRBV7-2 and TRBJ1-2; 12 bases align to TRBD1. The trim removed 4 bases at V and 3 bases at J, leaving 3 bases unmatched. This CDR3 spans 15 amino acids. Looked up from germline, CDR1 is SGHTA and CDR2 is FQGNSA. The CDR3, as DNA: TGTGCCAGCAGCTGGGGACAGGGGGCGGACTATGGCTACACCTTC. Translating gives CASSWGQGADYGYTF.

V usage is TRBV12-3 or TRBV12-4 and J usage is TRBJ1-4; D gene ambiguous. The germline V and J ends were trimmed by 7 bases and 6 bases, with 9 bases remaining between them. The CDR3 runs to 12 residues. CDR3 sequence reads: CASNDADEKLFF. DNA of the CDR3: TGTGCCAGCAATGATGCGGATGAAAAACTGTTTTTT.

The V and J genes are TRBV10-3 and TRBJ1-1; D gene ambiguous. The CDR3 extends over 11 amino acids. V dropped 10 bases and J dropped 1 base, with 7 bases sitting between them. Per germline, CDR1 ENHRY and CDR2 SYGVKD. CDR3 region: CATTANTEAFF. The CDR3 coding sequence is TGTGCCACTACAGCGAACACTGAAGCTTTCTTT.

This clone was seen once. The chain is built from TRBV5-5 and TRBJ2-7; 9 bases fit TRBD1. V gave up 6 bases and J gave up 3 bases; unmatched junction bases: 10. Looked up from germline, CDR1 is SGHKS and CDR2 is YYEKEE (reference sequence). This CDR3 is built from 15 residues. The CDR3 nucleotides read TGTGCCAGCACCCTATCCCGGGACAGGGACTACGAGCAGTACTTC. Encoded protein: CASTLSRDRDYEQYF.

This clone has just a few counts. The chain links TRBV2 to TRBJ1-1; 7 bases align to TRBD1. Germline trimming cut 4 bases from V and 2 bases from J; bases unmatched to any gene: 4. CDR1 SNHLY and CDR2 FYNNEI come from the germline V gene. The CDR3 is 14 residues long. Here the CDR3 reads CASSGDRFNTEAFF. DNA of the CDR3: TGTGCCAGCAGTGGGGACAGATTCAACACTGAAGCTTTCTTT. Looking up the rest from reference TRBV2 and TRBJ1-1 gives the full variable domain: EPEVTQTPSHQVTQMGQEVILRCVPISNHLYFYWYRQILGQKVEFLVSFYNNEISEKSEIFDDQFSVERPDGSNFTLKIRSTKLEDSAMYFCASSGDRFNTEAFFGQGTRLTVV.

Only one count was recorded for this clone. The rearrangement uses TRBV3-1 (or the pseudogene TRBV3-2) and TRBJ2-2; 10 bases map to TRBD2. From germline, CDR1 is LGHDT and CDR2 YNNKEL (reference sequence). The CDR3 sequence is 15 residues long. With 4 bases clipped from V and 5 bases from J, the junction kept 4 bases outside the gene matches. The CDR3 spells CASSPAGGPTGELFF. CDR3 bases: TGTGCCAGCAGCCCAGCGGGGGGGCCAACCGGGGAGCTGTTTTTT.

The chain joins TRBV19 to TRBJ1-2; D is perhaps TRBD1 (5 bases). This CDR3 spans 16 amino acids. V was clipped by 1 base and J by 0 bases, with 12 bases between them. Germline V gives CDR1 LNHDA, CDR2 SQIVND (reference sequence). The chain's CDR3 is CASSIGAGIANYGYTF. In DNA form, the CDR3 reads TGTGCCAGTAGTATAGGGGCAGGGATCGCTAACTATGGCTACACCTTC.

This clone was seen a few times. The chain recombines TRBV9 with TRBJ2-2; no firm D call. The germline V gene encodes CDR1 SGDLS and CDR2 YYNGEE. With 0 bases removed from V and 3 bases from J, the gap between germline ends came to 9 bases. This CDR3 is built from 15 residues. The DNA of the CDR3 is TGTGCCAGCAGCGTAGGGCAGGAATACACCGGGGAGCTGTTTTTT. This sequence encodes CASSVGQEYTGELFF.

This rearrangement joins TRBV7-2 to TRBJ1-1; TRBD1 matches at 7 bases. Germline V CDR1 and CDR2: SGHTA, FQGNSA. This CDR3 comprises 13 residues. V was clipped by 1 base and J by 10 bases; unmatched bases: 6. The CDR3 is CASSLEQGSGAFF. CDR3 nucleotide sequence: TGTGCCAGCAGCTTAGAACAGGGGTCGGGAGCTTTCTTT.

The V gene is TRBV7-7, the J gene TRBJ2-7; 9 nucleotides align to TRBD1. The CDR3 runs 15 residues. J lost 3 bases, V lost 5 bases, and 8 bases had no gene match. Germline CDR1 is SSHAT and CDR2 is FNYEAQ (reference sequence). CDR3 in DNA: TGTGCCAGCAGCCCAGGGACAGGGATTAGCTACGAGCAGTACTTC. Translated: CASSPGTGISYEQYF.

This sequence joins TRBV20-1 and TRBJ2-5; TRBD2 aligns across 13 bases. Germline V lookup: CDR1 DFQATT, CDR2 SNEGSKA (reference sequence). The CDR3 spans 16 residues. The ends lost 3 bases at V and 5 bases at J; junction bases unmatched: 9. CDR3 region: CSASRGTSGKGETQYF. DNA of the CDR3: TGCAGTGCTAGTAGGGGGACTAGCGGGAAAGGGGAGACCCAGTACTTC.

This chain links TRBV4-1 with TRBJ2-5, with D uncertain. The germline V and J ends were trimmed by 4 bases and 5 bases, with 14 bases remaining between them. This CDR3 contains 14 residues. CDR1 MGHRA and CDR2 YSYEKL come from the germline V gene. The DNA for the CDR3 is TGCGCCAGCAGCCCGTTGGTGGAGACGGAGACCCAGTACTTC. Its protein is CASSPLVETETQYF.

V and J are TRBV6-2 or TRBV6-3 and TRBJ2-7; the D is unclear. Germline lookup yields CDR1 MNHEY and CDR2 SVGEGT. The CDR3 contains 13 residues. V was trimmed by 5 bases and J by 3 bases, leaving 11 bases between them. This chain's CDR3 is CASSHATDYEQYV. The DNA of the CDR3 is TGTGCCAGCAGTCACGCGACTGACTACGAGCAGTACGTC.

This chain joins TRBV4-3 and TRBJ2-5, with 8 bases fitting TRBD2. CDR1 LGHNA and CDR2 YSLEER come from the germline V gene. V dropped 0 bases and J dropped 4; count of bases not matched to a gene: 7. CDR3 length: 16 amino acids. This CDR3 reads CASSQDREGVGETQYF. CDR3 nucleotides: TGCGCCAGCAGCCAAGATCGGGAGGGAGTAGGAGAGACCCAGTACTTC.

The table lists this clone with a few counts. The chain combines TRBV6-1 with TRBJ2-7, with 11 bases that match TRBD2. CDR1 and CDR2 (germline): MNHNS, SASEGT. This CDR3 region has 16 residues. J was trimmed by 7 bases and V by 0 bases; bases with no gene match: 8. The DNA of the CDR3 is TGTGCCAGCAGTGAAGCAGGTAGCGGGAGGGCGAGGGAGCAGTACGTC. This encodes CASSEAGSGRAREQYV.